These T cell receptor beta chains were read from a single sample in a study of T cell responses to AZD1222 COVID-19 vaccine. The assay was immunoSEQ multiplex PCR, and TCRdb's table has in-frame clones only and misses some. The data contain 90,000 to 120,000 clones, more than 75% of them seen just once; the ten biggest clones take up 22%. The sample consisted of peripheral blood, taken on day 0 of AZD1222 vaccination. These receptor sequences come from an adult in good health. The CDR3 runs from the conserved cysteine through the conserved F or W. Fields, in order: D gene, J gene, V gene, clone size, CDR3 protein, CDR3 DNA. D genes are given only for firm matches. A clone size is listed for some rows: how often the clone was seen (once, few, many), or a class if it is expanded.

d_call: NA
j_call: TRBJ1-1
v_call: TRBV5-6
clone_size: NA
cdr3_aa: CASSFPETRTANTEAFF
cdr3_nt: TGTGCCAGCAGCTTCCCTGAAACTCGGACAGCGAACACTGAAGCTTTCTTT

d_call: NA
j_call: TRBJ2-1
v_call: TRBV6-2/TRBV6-3
clone_size: NA
cdr3_aa: CASSPRGERPSYNEQFF
cdr3_nt: TGTGCCAGCAGCCCGAGGGGGGAGAGACCCTCCTACAATGAGCAGTTCTTC

d_call: NA
j_call: TRBJ2-3
v_call: TRBV7-8
clone_size: once
cdr3_aa: CASSLGRTDTQYF
cdr3_nt: TGTGCCAGCAGCTTGGGCCGCACAGATACGCAGTATTTT

d_call: TRBD2
j_call: TRBJ2-7
v_call: TRBV7-7
clone_size: NA
cdr3_aa: CASSLEDPYAGELFEQYF
cdr3_nt: TGTGCCAGCAGCTTAGAAGACCCCTACGCGGGGGAGCTTTTTGAGCAGTACTTC

d_call: NA
j_call: TRBJ1-5
v_call: TRBV19
clone_size: NA
cdr3_aa: CASSIPGTQPQHF
cdr3_nt: TGTGCCAGTAGTATTCCAGGGACTCAGCCCCAGCATTTT

d_call: TRBD1
j_call: TRBJ2-4
v_call: TRBV5-6
clone_size: NA
cdr3_aa: CASTATGGTVKNIQYF
cdr3_nt: TGTGCCAGCACTGCGACAGGGGGGACGGTTAAAAACATTCAGTACTTC

d_call: NA
j_call: TRBJ1-6
v_call: TRBV30
clone_size: NA
cdr3_aa: CAWNGDLSPLHF
cdr3_nt: TGTGCCTGGAATGGCGACCTATCACCCCTCCACTTT

d_call: NA
j_call: TRBJ2-5
v_call: TRBV7-8
clone_size: once
cdr3_aa: CASSPLTGEDQETQYF
cdr3_nt: TGTGCCAGCAGCCCCCTCACGGGAGAGGACCAAGAGACCCAGTACTTC

d_call: TRBD2
j_call: TRBJ2-7
v_call: TRBV4-1
clone_size: NA
cdr3_aa: CASSHMGGGTYEQYF
cdr3_nt: TGCGCCAGCAGCCATATGGGCGGGGGGACCTACGAGCAGTACTTC

d_call: TRBD1
j_call: TRBJ1-5
v_call: TRBV19
clone_size: NA
cdr3_aa: CASSNLGQGLWPQHF
cdr3_nt: TGTGCCAGTAGTAACCTAGGACAGGGCTTATGGCCCCAGCATTTT

d_call: TRBD1
j_call: TRBJ2-1
v_call: TRBV6-6
clone_size: NA
cdr3_aa: CASSYGDRAYNEQFF
cdr3_nt: TGTGCCAGCAGTTACGGGGACAGGGCCTACAATGAGCAGTTCTTC

d_call: NA
j_call: TRBJ1-3
v_call: TRBV6-1
clone_size: NA
cdr3_aa: CASSEQFGNTIYF
cdr3_nt: TGTGCCAGCAGTGAACAGTTCGGGAACACCATATATTTT

d_call: TRBD1
j_call: TRBJ2-7
v_call: TRBV6-5
clone_size: few
cdr3_aa: CASSTGTANYEQYF
cdr3_nt: TGTGCCAGCTCCACCGGGACAGCCAACTACGAGCAGTACTTC

d_call: TRBD1
j_call: TRBJ1-5
v_call: TRBV9
clone_size: NA
cdr3_aa: CASSVGDSYQPQHF
cdr3_nt: TGTGCCAGCAGCGTAGGGGACAGTTATCAGCCCCAGCATTTT